This T cell receptor beta chain was profiled in a study of blood T cell repertoires in COVID-19. Study-level information: In each case, the material was cDNA or gDNA derived from T cells, B-cell-depleted T cells, or PBMCs.

The data were produced by immunoSEQ multiplex PCR, yet TCRdb's version contains in-frame clones alone and is incomplete. The data hold 200,000 to 250,000 clones, with about 87% observed a single time. The CDR3 loop spans 15 amino acids. After removal of 3 bases from V and 8 bases from J, the junction contained 7 bases not matched to a gene. Germline CDR1 is LNHDA and CDR2 is SQIVND (reference sequence). This sequence was found in a man between 70 and 80 years old with acute or convalescent COVID-19. The sample consisted of peripheral blood. The chain combines TRBV19 with TRBJ1-4, with 9 bases aligning to TRBD1. The CDR3 spells CASSILGQGYEKLFF. In DNA, the CDR3 is TGTGCCAGTAGTATTCTCGGACAGGGGTACGAAAAACTGTTTTTT.